This entry concerns a single T cell receptor (beta chain). This specimen comes from a study of OX40 agonist ivuxolimab in advanced cancers. Across the whole study: Subjects had a mean age of about 65 years, with a range of about 23 to 79; more than 70% were male.

The V gene's germline CDR1 is SGHTA and CDR2 FQGNSA. J lost 5 bases, V lost 2 bases, and 14 bases had no gene match. The CDR3 consists of 19 residues. TCRdb's copy holds only in-frame clones and misses some; the assay was immunoSEQ multiplex PCR. The sample lists around 50,000 clones; over 70% were seen once. The source was CD4+ or CD8+ T cells sorted from blood, collected in a trial of the OX40 agonist ivuxolimab. The V and J genes are TRBV7-2 and TRBJ2-3; 12 bases match TRBD2. The source of this sequence is an adult with an advanced solid tumor such as melanoma, head and neck, liver or kidney cancer. The CDR3 DNA reads as TGTGCCAGCAGCTTATCTTATCGGGCGACTAGCGGGAGAGGAGATACGCAGTATTTT. It yields the protein CASSLSYRATSGRGDTQYF.